What follows describes a single T cell receptor beta chain. The data are from a study of long-term antiretroviral therapy in people with HIV. Investigators performed immunoSEQ version v3.0 at survey level. The protocol was immunoSEQ multiplex PCR, while the TCRdb copy is restricted to in-frame clones and leaves out a portion. The sample carries 20,000 to 25,000 clones, around 81% recorded once. The material was unsorted PBMCs, obtained 0.1 years before starting antiretroviral therapy. This clonotype was sampled from a man aged 40-50 years with HIV.

The CDR3 DNA sequence: TGCGCCAGCAGCCGGACTAGCGGGGGAAGTGGAGATACGCAGTATTTT. It is translated as CASSRTSGGSGDTQYF. The chain uses TRBV5-1 and TRBJ2-3, with 13 bases matching TRBD2. CDR1 and CDR2 from the germline V gene are SGHRS and YFSETQ. V shed 4 bases, J shed 5 bases, and the junction held 7 bases outside the gene matches. This CDR3 contains 16 residues.